The rows below give T cell receptor beta chains drawn from one sample of a study of T cells in Graves' hyperthyroidism and ophthalmopathy. TCRdb reprocessed the multiplex PCR reads via MiXCR and lists one record per CDR3 protein. This table holds roughly 500,000 distinct CDR3 sequences, over 35% found once. Input material: peripheral blood or thyroid tissue (not recorded which). Source of these receptors: an adult woman with Graves' disease, either hyperthyroidism or ophthalmopathy (not recorded which). Both conserved end residues are part of each CDR3. D genes are given only for firm matches. Rows give clone size only sometimes, using once, few, many, or a class for an expanded clone.

J: TRBJ2-5; size: many; D: TRBD2; V: TRBV20-1; CDR3: CSAAGTSGLQETQYF; DNA: TGCAGTGCTGCCGGGACTAGCGGGCTCCAAGAGACCCAGTACTTC
J: TRBJ1-2; size: NA; D: TRBD1; V: TRBV19; CDR3: CASTSRQGARYGYTF; DNA: TGTGCCAGTACTTCAAGACAGGGGGCTCGCTATGGCTACACCTTC
J: TRBJ1-2; size: many; D: NA; V: TRBV6-5; CDR3: CASSWTAFRYGYTF; DNA: TGTGCCAGCAGTTGGACAGCTTTTCGCTATGGCTACACCTTC
J: TRBJ2-7; size: NA; D: NA; V: TRBV4-1; CDR3: CASSHPGRRSYEQYF; DNA: TGCGCCAGCAGCCATCCGGGACGGCGCTCCTACGAGCAGTACTTC
J: TRBJ1-5; size: NA; D: TRBD1; V: TRBV10-3; CDR3: CAIRGGQGFQPQHF; DNA: TGTGCCATCAGGGGAGGACAGGGGTTTCAGCCCCAGCATTTT
J: TRBJ1-4; size: NA; D: TRBD1; V: TRBV30; CDR3: CAWSGTGGKLFF; DNA: TGTGCCTGGAGTGGGACAGGGGGAAAACTGTTTTTT
J: TRBJ2-7; size: few; D: TRBD1; V: TRBV19; CDR3: CASSSTGEVEQYF; DNA: TGTGCCAGCTCCTCGACAGGGGAGGTAGAGCAGTACTTC
J: TRBJ2-7; size: NA; D: NA; V: TRBV11-1; CDR3: CASSFVGSSYEQYF; DNA: TGTGCCAGCAGCTTCGTCGGGAGCTCCTACGAGCAGTACTTC
J: TRBJ2-2; size: many; D: NA; V: TRBV5-5; CDR3: CASSRLNTGELFF; DNA: TGTGCCAGCAGCCGATTGAACACCGGGGAGCTGTTTTTT
J: TRBJ1-6; size: NA; D: TRBD1; V: TRBV6-1; CDR3: CASRGTEVYSPLHF; DNA: TGTGCCAGCAGGGGGACAGAAGTTTATTCACCCCTCCACTTT
J: TRBJ1-1; size: few; D: TRBD1; V: TRBV20-1; CDR3: CSADRTGSNTEAFF; DNA: TGCAGTGCAGACCGGACAGGGTCGAACACTGAAGCTTTCTTT
J: TRBJ1-5; size: NA; D: NA; V: TRBV10-3; CDR3: CATSDLADQPQHF; DNA: TGTGCCACCAGTGATTTGGCTGATCAGCCCCAGCATTTT
J: TRBJ2-7; size: many; D: TRBD1; V: TRBV29-1; CDR3: CTVQSRDRDYEQYF; DNA: TGCACCGTCCAATCCCGGGACAGGGATTACGAGCAGTACTTC
J: TRBJ1-6; size: many; D: TRBD1; V: TRBV2; CDR3: CASSETRDRNSPLHF; DNA: TGTGCCAGCAGTGAAACCCGGGACAGGAATTCACCCCTCCACTTT
J: TRBJ1-5; size: many; D: NA; V: TRBV2; CDR3: CASSETPQGEQHF; DNA: TGTGCCAGCAGTGAAACCCCTCAAGGGGAACAGCATTTT
J: TRBJ1-6; size: few; D: TRBD1; V: TRBV10-3; CDR3: CAISVDRANSPLHF; DNA: TGTGCCATCAGTGTTGACAGGGCAAATTCACCCCTCCACTTT
J: TRBJ2-7; size: NA; D: NA; V: TRBV7-8; CDR3: CASSSKQGHYGYEQYF; DNA: TGTGCCAGCAGCTCCAAACAGGGTCACTATGGCTACGAGCAGTACTTC
J: TRBJ1-5; size: many; D: NA; V: TRBV7-2; CDR3: CASSLRSGEQPQHF; DNA: TGTGCCAGCAGCTTAAGGTCAGGGGAACAGCCCCAGCATTTT
J: TRBJ1-6; size: many; D: NA; V: TRBV6-5; CDR3: CASRDTYNSPLHF; DNA: TGTGCCAGCCGGGACACTTATAATTCACCCCTCCACTTT
J: TRBJ1-2; size: few; D: TRBD1; V: TRBV10-3; CDR3: CAISRGQGYGYTF; DNA: TGTGCCATCAGCAGGGGACAGGGCTATGGCTACACCTTC
J: TRBJ2-7; size: NA; D: TRBD2; V: TRBV6-5; CDR3: CASTRPAGLAAVLYEQYF; DNA: TGTGCCAGCACCCGACCGGCGGGACTAGCGGCGGTACTCTACGAGCAGTACTTC
J: TRBJ1-1; size: few; D: NA; V: TRBV10-3; CDR3: CAIGREVTTEAFF; DNA: TGTGCCATCGGGAGGGAGGTGACGACTGAAGCTTTCTTT
J: TRBJ1-2; size: NA; D: NA; V: TRBV15; CDR3: CATSRAGINYGYTF; DNA: TGTGCCACCAGCAGGGCGGGTATCAACTATGGCTACACCTTC
J: TRBJ1-2; size: NA; D: NA; V: TRBV5-6; CDR3: CASSISSNYGYTF; DNA: TGTGCCAGCAGCATCAGTTCTAACTATGGCTACACCTTC
J: TRBJ1-6; size: many; D: NA; V: TRBV7-6; CDR3: CASSPDHTSPLHF; DNA: TGTGCCAGCAGCCCTGACCATACGTCACCCCTCCACTTT
J: TRBJ2-5; size: NA; D: NA; V: TRBV25-1; CDR3: CASSGLQFRVEGRLQETQYF; DNA: TGTGCCAGCAGTGGACTACAATTCCGAGTTGAGGGCCGATTGCAAGAGACCCAGTACTTC
J: TRBJ2-7; size: many; D: TRBD2; V: TRBV19; CDR3: CASSPRPGLARHEQYF; DNA: TGTGCCAGTAGTCCTCGCCCGGGACTAGCACGACACGAGCAGTACTTC
J: TRBJ1-2; size: few; D: NA; V: TRBV10-2; CDR3: CATRGNPGYTF; DNA: TGCGCCACCAGAGGGAATCCCGGCTACACCTTC
J: TRBJ1-4; size: NA; D: NA; V: TRBV5-1; CDR3: CASSLARRSEKLFF; DNA: TGCGCCAGCAGCTTGGCTCGACGGAGTGAAAAACTGTTTTTT
J: TRBJ2-5; size: NA; D: NA; V: TRBV6-1; CDR3: CASSPQGLGETQYF; DNA: TGTGCCAGCAGTCCACAGGGACTGGGAGAGACCCAGTACTTC